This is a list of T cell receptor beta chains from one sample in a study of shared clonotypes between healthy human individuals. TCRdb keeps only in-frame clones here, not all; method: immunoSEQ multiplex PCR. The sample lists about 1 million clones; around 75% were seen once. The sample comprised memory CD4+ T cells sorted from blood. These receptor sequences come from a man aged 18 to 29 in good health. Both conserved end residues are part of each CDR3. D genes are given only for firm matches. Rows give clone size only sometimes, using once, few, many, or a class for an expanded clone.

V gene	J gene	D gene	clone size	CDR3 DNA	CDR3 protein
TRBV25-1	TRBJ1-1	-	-	TGTGCCAGCAGTGGATCGAGGGGGACTGAAGCTTTCTTT	CASSGSRGTEAFF
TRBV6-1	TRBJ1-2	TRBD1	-	TGTGCCAGCAATCCGGGACAGGGAAGGTATGGCTACACCTTC	CASNPGQGRYGYTF
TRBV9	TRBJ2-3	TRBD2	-	TGTGCCAGCAGCCCTGCAGCGGGAGTACGGTCCGGAACAGATACGCAGTATTTT	CASSPAAGVRSGTDTQYF
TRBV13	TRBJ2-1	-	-	TGTGCCAGCAGCTTAAACGTCGCCCTTCGGGAGCAGTTCTTC	CASSLNVALREQFF
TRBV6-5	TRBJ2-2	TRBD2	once	TGTGCCAGCAGTTACTCGGGGCGGGAGTGGACCGGGGAGCTGTTTTTT	CASSYSGREWTGELFF
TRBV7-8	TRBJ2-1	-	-	TGTGCCAGCAGCTTAGCGAGGACCATAGGGGTTGGTAGGAATGAGCAGTTCTTC	CASSLARTIGVGRNEQFF
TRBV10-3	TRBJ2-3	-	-	TGTGCCATCAGTGAGTCTACAGGCACAGATACGCAGTATTTT	CAISESTGTDTQYF
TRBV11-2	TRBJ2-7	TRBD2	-	TGTGCCAGCAGCTGGACTAGCGGGAGTTCGTACGAGCAGTACTTC	CASSWTSGSSYEQYF
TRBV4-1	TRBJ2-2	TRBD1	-	TGCGCCAGCAGCCTACAGATGACCGGGACAGGGCGCACCGGGGAGCTGTTTTTT	CASSLQMTGTGRTGELFF
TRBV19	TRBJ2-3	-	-	TGTGCCAGTAGTCGACAGGGTTTGATTGGGGGGAGCACAGATACGCAGTATTTT	CASSRQGLIGGSTDTQYF
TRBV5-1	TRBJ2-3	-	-	TGCGCCAGCAGCTTGGACGGTCGGAAAGGCACAGATACGCAGTATTTT	CASSLDGRKGTDTQYF
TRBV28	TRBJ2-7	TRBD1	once	TGTGCCAGCAGTCCCAAGACAGGGAGTCCCCCCTCCGAGCAGTACTTC	CASSPKTGSPPSEQYF
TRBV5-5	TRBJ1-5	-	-	TGTGCCAGCAGCTTCGCGGGATCCGATAGCAATCAGCCCCAGCATTTT	CASSFAGSDSNQPQHF
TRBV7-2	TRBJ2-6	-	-	TGTGCCAGCAGCGGTGGGCCTCCTTCTGGGGCCAACGTCCTGACTTTC	CASSGGPPSGANVLTF
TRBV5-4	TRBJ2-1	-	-	TGTGCCAGCAGCTTGGGGGGTCTCAATTACAATGAGCAGTTCTTC	CASSLGGLNYNEQFF
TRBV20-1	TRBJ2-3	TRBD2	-	TGCAGTGCGCGGGGGTCGGATACGCAGTATTTT	CSARGSDTQYF
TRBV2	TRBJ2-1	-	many	TGTGCCAGCAGTGATCTTAGAAACAATGAGCAGTTCTTC	CASSDLRNNEQFF
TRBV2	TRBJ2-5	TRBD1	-	TGTGCCAGCAGGCTGACGGACAGGGCAAGAGAGACCCAGTACTTC	CASRLTDRARETQYF
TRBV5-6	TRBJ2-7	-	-	TGTGCCAGCAGCTTGAGGACCCGGCGGGAGCAGTACTTC	CASSLRTRREQYF
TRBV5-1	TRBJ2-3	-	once	TGCGCCAGCAGTTCCGACGGGGGCCCCGCAGGTACGCAGTATTTT	CASSSDGGPAGTQYF
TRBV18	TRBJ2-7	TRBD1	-	TGTGCCAGCTCACCCCGACAGACAGGGGTGAGCGAGCAGTACTTC	CASSPRQTGVSEQYF
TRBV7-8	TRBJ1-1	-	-	TGTGCCAGCAGCTTCAGGTCGGGCACTGAAGCTTTCTTT	CASSFRSGTEAFF
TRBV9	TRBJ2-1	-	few	TGTGCCAGCAGCGGTCGACAAAACAATGAGCAGTTCTTC	CASSGRQNNEQFF